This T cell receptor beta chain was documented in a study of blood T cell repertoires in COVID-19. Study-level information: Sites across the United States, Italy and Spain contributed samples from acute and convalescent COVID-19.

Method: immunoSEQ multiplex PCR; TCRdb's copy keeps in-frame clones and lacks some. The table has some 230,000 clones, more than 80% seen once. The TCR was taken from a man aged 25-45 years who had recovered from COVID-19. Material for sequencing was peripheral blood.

In nucleotides, the CDR3 is TGCGCCAGCAGCTTGCCCTTGACAGGGTCAGGCACTGAAGCTTTCTTT. Translation gives CASSLPLTGSGTEAFF. The genes are TRBV5-1 and TRBJ1-1; TRBD1 matches at 7 bases. The germline CDR1 and CDR2 sequences are SGHRS and YFSETQ. V dropped 1 base and J dropped 4; count of bases not matched to a gene: 10. This CDR3 has 16 amino acids.